Listed below are T cell receptor beta chains from one sample, sequenced in a study of blood T cell repertoires in COVID-19. Clones were sequenced by immunoSEQ multiplex PCR, and TCRdb holds only the in-frame ones, with some missing. Among around 230,000 clones listed, about 90% were seen once. The sample comprised PBMCs or T cells enriched from blood (not recorded which). The receptors derive from a woman aged 25 to 39 with acute COVID-19. Both conserved end residues are part of each CDR3. Each record gives: J gene, V gene, clone size, D gene, CDR3 protein, CDR3 DNA. D genes are given only for firm matches. Rows give clone size only sometimes, using once, few, many, or a class for an expanded clone.

j_gene: TRBJ2-3
v_gene: TRBV20-1
abundance: -
d_gene: TRBD2
CDR3aa: CSASVSGGEGDTQYF
CDR3nt: TGCAGTGCTAGTGTTAGCGGGGGGGAAGGAGATACGCAGTATTTT

j_gene: TRBJ1-1
v_gene: TRBV5-4
abundance: -
d_gene: -
CDR3aa: CASLKTGNTEAFF
CDR3nt: TGTGCCAGCCTGAAGACGGGGAACACTGAAGCTTTCTTT

j_gene: TRBJ1-3
v_gene: TRBV19
abundance: -
d_gene: -
CDR3aa: CASSMSPTGFSGNTIYF
CDR3nt: TGTGCCAGTAGTATGTCGCCGACAGGTTTCTCTGGAAACACCATATATTTT

j_gene: TRBJ1-2
v_gene: TRBV30
abundance: -
d_gene: -
CDR3aa: CAWSVHEGGGYTF
CDR3nt: TGTGCCTGGAGTGTACACGAAGGGGGTGGCTACACCTTC

j_gene: TRBJ1-5
v_gene: TRBV29-1
abundance: -
d_gene: TRBD1
CDR3aa: CSAGQGGNQPQHF
CDR3nt: TGCAGCGCCGGACAGGGGGGCAATCAGCCCCAGCATTTT

j_gene: TRBJ1-2
v_gene: TRBV28
abundance: -
d_gene: -
CDR3aa: CAILVGHPNYGYTF
CDR3nt: TGTGCCATTCTTGTGGGGCACCCCAACTATGGCTACACCTTC

j_gene: TRBJ2-7
v_gene: TRBV6-5
abundance: -
d_gene: -
CDR3aa: CASSKYYSQTYEQYF
CDR3nt: TGTGCCAGCAGTAAGTACTATTCTCAGACCTACGAGCAGTACTTC

j_gene: TRBJ2-2
v_gene: TRBV27
abundance: -
d_gene: -
CDR3aa: CASREGGYTGELFF
CDR3nt: TGTGCCAGCAGGGAAGGAGGGTACACCGGGGAGCTGTTTTTT

j_gene: TRBJ2-1
v_gene: TRBV6-5
abundance: -
d_gene: -
CDR3aa: CASRRQETYNEQFF
CDR3nt: TGTGCCAGCAGGCGACAGGAAACCTACAATGAGCAGTTCTTC

j_gene: TRBJ2-3
v_gene: TRBV5-4
abundance: -
d_gene: TRBD2
CDR3aa: CASSLGLAGVLRTDTQYF
CDR3nt: TGTGCCAGCAGCTTGGGACTAGCGGGGGTCTTAAGGACAGATACGCAGTATTTT

j_gene: TRBJ2-1
v_gene: TRBV18
abundance: -
d_gene: TRBD2
CDR3aa: CASSAGGPTASEQFF
CDR3nt: TGTGCCAGCTCTGCGGGGGGGCCGACGGCTAGTGAGCAGTTCTTC

j_gene: TRBJ2-1
v_gene: TRBV9
abundance: once
d_gene: TRBD2
CDR3aa: CASSATSGGYNEQFF
CDR3nt: TGTGCCAGCAGCGCAACTAGCGGGGGGTACAATGAGCAGTTCTTC

j_gene: TRBJ2-7
v_gene: TRBV6-5
abundance: once
d_gene: TRBD1
CDR3aa: CASSYQTGTYEQYF
CDR3nt: TGTGCCAGCAGTTACCAGACAGGGACCTACGAGCAGTACTTC

j_gene: TRBJ1-4
v_gene: TRBV2
abundance: -
d_gene: TRBD1
CDR3aa: CASSEFLTGKGKLFF
CDR3nt: TGTGCCAGCAGTGAATTTCTGACAGGGAAGGGGAAACTGTTTTTT

j_gene: TRBJ1-5
v_gene: TRBV7-2
abundance: -
d_gene: -
CDR3aa: CASSLDSDGNQPQHF
CDR3nt: TGTGCCAGCAGCCTTGACAGCGACGGCAATCAGCCCCAGCATTTT

j_gene: TRBJ1-2
v_gene: TRBV19
abundance: few
d_gene: -
CDR3aa: CASSIRQDTYPIYGYTF
CDR3nt: TGTGCCAGTAGTATACGACAGGACACTTATCCGATCTATGGCTACACCTTC

j_gene: TRBJ2-3
v_gene: TRBV6-2/TRBV6-3
abundance: once
d_gene: TRBD2
CDR3aa: CASSFPLGLAGGLSTDTQYF
CDR3nt: TGTGCCAGCAGTTTCCCCCTCGGACTAGCGGGGGGGCTGAGCACAGATACGCAGTATTTT

j_gene: TRBJ1-2
v_gene: TRBV28
abundance: -
d_gene: -
CDR3aa: CASSFHLGGGYTF
CDR3nt: TGTGCCAGCAGTTTCCACCTAGGGGGAGGCTACACCTTC

j_gene: TRBJ2-7
v_gene: TRBV4-1
abundance: -
d_gene: -
CDR3aa: CASSQAPTTVREQYF
CDR3nt: TGCGCCAGCAGCCAAGCCCCCACGACAGTACGCGAGCAGTACTTC

j_gene: TRBJ2-4
v_gene: TRBV19
abundance: -
d_gene: TRBD2
CDR3aa: CASSILGEGNIQYF
CDR3nt: TGTGCCAGTAGTATCCTGGGGGAGGGAAACATTCAGTACTTC

j_gene: TRBJ2-3
v_gene: TRBV27
abundance: -
d_gene: TRBD2
CDR3aa: CASRGGGEDTQYF
CDR3nt: TGTGCCAGCAGGGGGGGAGGGGAAGATACGCAGTATTTT

j_gene: TRBJ2-2
v_gene: TRBV9
abundance: -
d_gene: -
CDR3aa: CASSDRDTSTGELFF
CDR3nt: TGTGCCAGCAGCGACCGGGACACTAGTACCGGGGAGCTGTTTTTT

j_gene: TRBJ1-1
v_gene: TRBV7-2
abundance: -
d_gene: TRBD1
CDR3aa: CASSFSGTANTEAFF
CDR3nt: TGTGCCAGCAGCTTCTCTGGGACAGCGAACACTGAAGCTTTCTTT

j_gene: TRBJ2-3
v_gene: TRBV9
abundance: -
d_gene: TRBD2
CDR3aa: CASSLGTSGLTDTQYF
CDR3nt: TGTGCCAGCTCCCTTGGGACTAGCGGACTCACAGATACGCAGTATTTT

j_gene: TRBJ2-1
v_gene: TRBV7-6
abundance: -
d_gene: TRBD2
CDR3aa: CASSHGLAGLNEQFF
CDR3nt: TGTGCCAGCAGCCACGGGCTAGCGGGGCTCAATGAGCAGTTCTTC

j_gene: TRBJ2-1
v_gene: TRBV7-3
abundance: -
d_gene: TRBD2
CDR3aa: CASSAGLAGENEQFF
CDR3nt: TGTGCCAGCAGCGCCGGACTAGCGGGGGAAAATGAGCAGTTCTTC

j_gene: TRBJ1-1
v_gene: TRBV6-1
abundance: -
d_gene: TRBD1
CDR3aa: CASSERLLSGQGIGIAFF
CDR3nt: TGTGCCAGCAGTGAAAGGTTGTTGTCGGGACAGGGGATTGGTATAGCTTTCTTT

j_gene: TRBJ2-7
v_gene: TRBV30
abundance: -
d_gene: TRBD1
CDR3aa: CAWSIDRGHEQYF
CDR3nt: TGTGCCTGGAGTATAGACAGGGGCCACGAGCAGTACTTC

j_gene: TRBJ1-5
v_gene: TRBV7-3
abundance: -
d_gene: -
CDR3aa: CASSLSPFPGQPQHF
CDR3nt: TGTGCCAGCAGCTTAAGTCCTTTCCCGGGTCAGCCCCAGCATTTT

j_gene: TRBJ2-3
v_gene: TRBV7-9
abundance: -
d_gene: TRBD1
CDR3aa: CASSPPRTGRSDTQYF
CDR3nt: TGTGCCAGCAGCCCCCCCAGGACAGGGAGATCGGATACGCAGTATTTT

j_gene: TRBJ1-3
v_gene: TRBV12-3/TRBV12-4
abundance: -
d_gene: -
CDR3aa: CASGRASGNTIYF
CDR3nt: TGTGCCAGCGGGAGGGCCTCTGGAAACACCATATATTTT

j_gene: TRBJ2-5
v_gene: TRBV4-1
abundance: -
d_gene: -
CDR3aa: CASSQVTLGQETQYF
CDR3nt: TGCGCCAGCAGCCAAGTTACTCTAGGACAAGAGACCCAGTACTTC

j_gene: TRBJ1-3
v_gene: TRBV10-3
abundance: -
d_gene: -
CDR3aa: CAISTYRQSSGNTIYF
CDR3nt: TGTGCCATCAGTACATACAGGCAGAGCTCTGGAAACACCATATATTTT

j_gene: TRBJ1-2
v_gene: TRBV7-9
abundance: -
d_gene: -
CDR3aa: CASSSSGIYGYTF
CDR3nt: TGTGCCAGCAGCTCCTCAGGGATCTATGGCTACACCTTC

j_gene: TRBJ2-1
v_gene: TRBV5-1
abundance: -
d_gene: TRBD2
CDR3aa: CASSFGGAHNEQFF
CDR3nt: TGCGCCAGCAGCTTCGGGGGGGCCCACAATGAGCAGTTCTTC

j_gene: TRBJ1-2
v_gene: TRBV29-1
abundance: once
d_gene: -
CDR3aa: CSVAPQGYTF
CDR3nt: TGCAGCGTTGCCCCGCAGGGCTACACCTTC

j_gene: TRBJ1-2
v_gene: TRBV3-1/TRBV3-2
abundance: -
d_gene: -
CDR3aa: CASSQDIGAAYGYTF
CDR3nt: TGTGCCAGCAGCCAAGATATAGGGGCAGCTTATGGCTACACCTTC